The 21 T cell receptor beta chains presented below share a single source sample, sequenced in a study of blood T cell repertoires in COVID-19. Method: immunoSEQ multiplex PCR; TCRdb's copy keeps in-frame clones and lacks some. The table shows tens of thousands of clones, with over 70% occurring only once. The sample taken for sequencing was peripheral blood. The receptors derive from an elderly woman with active or convalescent COVID-19.

J is TRBJ2-7 and V is TRBV6-6, with 9 bases that match TRBD1. The CDR3 covers 13 residues. V lost 6 bases, J lost 6 bases, and 6 bases stayed unmatched. Germline V gene data show CDR1 as MNHNY and CDR2 as SVGAGI (reference sequence). CDR3 amino acids: CASSRGQGFEQYF. The CDR3 DNA reads as TGTGCCAGCAGCCGAGGACAGGGGTTCGAGCAGTACTTC.

This sequence joins TRBV28 and TRBJ1-2; D ambiguous. The CDR3 runs 12 residues. V shed 4 bases and J shed 6 bases, with 9 bases lying between them. Per germline, CDR1 MDHEN and CDR2 SYDVKM. This CDR3 is CASSSSLDGYTF. The CDR3 coding sequence is TGTGCCAGCAGTTCTTCACTCGATGGCTACACCTTC.

J is TRBJ1-6 and V is TRBV28; the D is unclear. The V and J ends lost 5 bases and 0 bases respectively, with 5 bases between them. In germline, CDR1 is MDHEN, CDR2 SYDVKM. This CDR3 spans 14 amino acids. CDR3 protein: CASSVSSYNSPLHF. As DNA, the CDR3 is TGTGCCAGCAGTGTCAGCTCCTATAATTCACCCCTCCACTTT. The full variable domain, in which reference TRBV28 and TRBJ1-6 provide the parts outside the CDR3, is DVKVTQSSRYLVKRTGEKVFLECVQDMDHENMFWYRQDPGLGLRLIYFSYDVKMKEKGDIPEGYSVSREKKERFSLILESASTNQTSMYLCASSVSSYNSPLHFGNGTRLTVT.

The chain recombines TRBV6-5 with TRBJ1-5; 7 nucleotides line up with TRBD1. The CDR3 is 15 amino acids. Per germline, CDR1 MNHEY and CDR2 SVGAGI. The V and J ends lost 7 bases and 1 base, in that order; junction bases with no gene match: 7. CDR3: CASITTGVSNQPQHF. CDR3 DNA sequence: TGTGCCAGCATCACAACAGGGGTAAGCAATCAGCCCCAGCATTTT.

The V call is TRBV19, the J call TRBJ2-1, with TRBD1 matching 8 bases. Germline V lookup: CDR1 LNHDA, CDR2 SQIVND (reference sequence). V was pared by 5 bases and J by 12 bases, with 6 bases of the junction left unmatched. There are 12 residues in the CDR3. The CDR3 loop reads CASSPRTGRQFF. The CDR3 nucleotides are TGTGCCAGTAGTCCCCGGACAGGGAGGCAGTTCTTC.

The CDR3 sequence: CASITRVGETQYF. In nucleotides, the CDR3 is TGTGCCAGCATCACCAGGGTGGGAGAGACCCAGTACTTC. The chain links TRBV2 to TRBJ2-5; a weak D match, TRBD1 (5 bases). This CDR3 region has 13 residues. The V and J ends lost 7 bases and 4 bases respectively, with 13 bases between them. Germline V CDR1 and CDR2: SNHLY, FYNNEI.

The J gene is TRBJ1-6, the V gene TRBV6-1; D unresolved. The CDR3 is 12 residues long. Trimming left V 6 bases short and J 6 bases short, with 6 bases between. Germline V CDR1 and CDR2: MNHNS, SASEGT. CDR3 residues: CASRSSNSPLHF. In DNA form, the CDR3 reads TGTGCCAGCAGGTCGAGTAATTCACCCCTCCACTTT.

The CDR3 here is CAITKTGLNTEAFF. The CDR3 DNA reads TGTGCCATCACTAAGACAGGACTCAACACTGAAGCTTTCTTT. This chain connects TRBV10-3 to TRBJ1-1, with D tentatively TRBD1 (6 bases). CDR3 length: 14 residues. Germline V gene sequence: CDR1 ENHRY, CDR2 SYGVKD. Trimming stripped 7 bases from V and 2 bases from J, with 14 bases between.

The CDR3 is CASSSWDRAEAFF. The CDR3 DNA is TGTGCCAGCAGCTCCTGGGACAGGGCTGAAGCTTTCTTT. The chain combines TRBV11-2 with TRBJ1-1, with 9 bases that match TRBD1. V lost 4 bases and J lost 6; bases outside the gene matches: 3. Germline assignment: CDR1 SGHAT and CDR2 FQNNGV. The length of the CDR3 is 13 residues.

The J gene is TRBJ1-2, the V gene TRBV27; 7 nucleotides line up with TRBD1. Germline values: CDR1 MNHEY, CDR2 SMNVEV (reference sequence). J gave up 4 bases and V 5 bases, and 7 bases lay outside the gene matches. There are 14 residues in the CDR3. The CDR3 DNA is TGTGCCAGCAGTCCACAGACAGGGCCCTATGGCTACACCTTC. This sequence encodes CASSPQTGPYGYTF.

The chain uses TRBV28 and TRBJ1-4; D gene ambiguous. CDR1 and CDR2 from the germline V gene are MDHEN and SYDVKM. The CDR3 runs 14 residues. V was cut by 3 bases and J by 4 bases, with 9 bases left in between. The CDR3 reads CASSFSQLNEKLFF. CDR3 nucleotide sequence: TGTGCCAGCAGTTTCTCACAGCTTAATGAAAAACTGTTTTTT.

The chain links TRBV7-2 to TRBJ1-1, with D possibly matching TRBD1 (5 bases). Trimming took 8 bases from V and 2 from J, leaving 15 bases between them. This CDR3 comprises 14 residues. CDR1 and CDR2 from the germline V gene are SGHTA and FQGNSA. In nucleotides, the CDR3 is TGTGCCAGCCTTGGAGGGGCAGAAAACACTGAAGCTTTCTTT. Its protein is CASLGGAENTEAFF.

This chain connects TRBV9 to TRBJ2-5; 12 positions match TRBD2. After removal of 0 bases from V and 5 bases from J, the junction contained 8 bases not matched to a gene. CDR1 is SGDLS and CDR2 is YYNGEE in the germline V gene. The CDR3 is 17 amino acids. In nucleotides, the CDR3 is TGTGCCAGCAGCGTAGCCCCGACTAGCGGGAGAGGTGAGACCCAGTACTTC. Translated: CASSVAPTSGRGETQYF. Combining the CDR3 with reference TRBV9 and TRBJ2-5 gives the whole variable domain DSGVTQTPKHLITATGQRVTLRCSPRSGDLSVYWYQQSLDQGLQFLIQYYNGEERAKGNILERFSAQQFPDLHSELNLSSLELGDSALYFCASSVAPTSGRGETQYFGPGTRLLVL.

The V gene is TRBV29-1, the J gene TRBJ2-2; 10 nucleotides align to TRBD2. The CDR3 is made up of 18 amino acids. CDR1 and CDR2 (germline): SQVTM, ANQGSEA. The trim removed 0 bases at V and 4 bases at J, leaving 11 bases unmatched. The chain's CDR3 is CSVEEWSGRASGTGELFF. The CDR3 DNA is TGCAGCGTTGAAGAGTGGAGCGGGAGGGCCTCGGGCACCGGGGAGCTGTTTTTT.

The chain couples TRBV11-2 to TRBJ2-7, with unresolved D. V shed 5 bases and J shed 6 bases, with 8 bases lying between them. Germline V gene lookup returns CDR1 SGHAT and CDR2 FQNNGV. The CDR3 is 11 residues long. This CDR3 is CASSQFVEQYF. Here the CDR3 DNA reads TGTGCCAGCAGCCAATTTGTCGAGCAGTACTTC.

The chain recombines TRBV19 with TRBJ1-1; possibly TRBD1 for D (6 bases). CDR1 and CDR2 from the germline V gene are LNHDA and SQIVND (reference sequence). V lost 6 bases and J lost 3, with 11 bases in between. The length of the CDR3 is 13 residues. CDR3 loop: CASSHTGHTEAFF. DNA of the CDR3: TGTGCCAGTAGCCACACAGGGCACACTGAAGCTTTCTTT.

The chain is built from TRBV6-5 and TRBJ2-7; perhaps TRBD1 as D (6 bases). Germline V gene sequence: CDR1 MNHEY, CDR2 SVGAGI. This CDR3 spans 15 amino acids. V lost 0 bases and J 4 bases, leaving 13 bases between the germline ends. CDR3 residues: CASSYSGVRGYEQYF. CDR3 DNA sequence: TGTGCCAGCAGTTACTCGGGGGTTAGGGGGTACGAGCAGTACTTC.

The chain is built from TRBV10-2 and TRBJ2-2, with 14 bases lining up with TRBD2. The V segment lost 5 bases and the J segment 4 bases; nucleotides outside the gene matches: 12. Germline-derived CDR1 and CDR2 are WSHSY and SAAADI. CDR3 size: 19 residues. The CDR3 protein is CASSSGGTSGGLFTGELFF. CDR3 DNA sequence: TGCGCCAGCAGTTCGGGGGGGACTAGCGGGGGACTCTTCACCGGGGAGCTGTTTTTT.

The chain carries TRBV24-1 and TRBJ2-2; possibly TRBD2 for D (7 bases). Trimming cost V 4 bases and J 6 bases, with 20 bases left between them. The CDR3 covers 17 residues. The V gene's germline CDR1 is KGHDR and CDR2 SFDVKD. The CDR3 sequence is CATSEGGYRGASGELFF. CDR3 bases: TGTGCCACCAGTGAGGGAGGGTACCGGGGGGCGTCCGGGGAGCTGTTTTTT.

This chain uses TRBV30 with TRBJ1-3; D uncertain. The CDR3 sequence is 13 residues long. The V gene's germline CDR1 is GTSNPN and CDR2 SVGIG (reference sequence). V dropped 4 bases and J dropped 9 bases, with 16 bases sitting between them. This CDR3 is CAWNQADRGTIYF. CDR3 bases: TGTGCCTGGAATCAAGCGGATCGGGGCACCATATATTTT.

The rearrangement uses TRBV12-3 or TRBV12-4 and TRBJ2-1, with TRBD1 identical over 7 bases. The CDR3 runs 12 residues. The ends lost 5 bases at V and 12 bases at J; junction bases unmatched: 7. The DNA of the CDR3 is TGTGCCAGCAGTCCGGACAGGTATTGGCAGTTCTTC. This codes for CASSPDRYWQFF.